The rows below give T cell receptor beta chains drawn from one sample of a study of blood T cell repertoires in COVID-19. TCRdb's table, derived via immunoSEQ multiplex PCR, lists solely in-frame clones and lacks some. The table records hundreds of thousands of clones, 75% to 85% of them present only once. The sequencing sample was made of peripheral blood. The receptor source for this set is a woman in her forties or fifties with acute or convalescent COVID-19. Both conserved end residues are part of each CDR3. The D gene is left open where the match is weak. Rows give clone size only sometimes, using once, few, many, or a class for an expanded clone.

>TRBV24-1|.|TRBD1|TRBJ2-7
CATSDPTGGSHEQYF
TGTGCCACCAGTGACCCGACAGGGGGTAGCCACGAGCAGTACTTC
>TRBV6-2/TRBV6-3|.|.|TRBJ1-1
CASSFGRGGTEAFF
TGTGCCAGCAGTTTCGGCAGGGGAGGGACTGAAGCTTTCTTT
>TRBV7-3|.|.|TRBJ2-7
CASSLGVDRIYEQYF
TGTGCCAGCAGCTTGGGCGTCGACAGGATCTACGAGCAGTACTTC
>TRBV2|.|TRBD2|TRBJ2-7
CASGLAGGPHYEQYF
TGTGCCAGCGGATTAGCGGGAGGCCCACACTACGAGCAGTACTTC
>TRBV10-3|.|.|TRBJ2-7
CAISESGGFYEQYF
TGTGCCATCAGTGAGAGTGGCGGCTTCTACGAGCAGTACTTC
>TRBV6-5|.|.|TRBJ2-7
CASSPGTTEYF
TGTGCCAGCAGTCCCGGGACAACAGAGTACTTC
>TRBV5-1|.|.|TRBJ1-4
CASSSGSSTNEKLFF
TGCGCCAGCAGCTCCGGGTCCTCAACTAATGAAAAACTGTTTTTT
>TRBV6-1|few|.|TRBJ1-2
CASSELGVPYYYGYTF
TGTGCCAGCAGTGAATTAGGGGTACCCTATTACTATGGCTACACCTTC
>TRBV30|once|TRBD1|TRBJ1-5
CAWSLTGGQPQHF
TGTGCCTGGAGTCTGACAGGGGGTCAGCCCCAGCATTTT
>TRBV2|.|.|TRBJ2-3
CASSPAGPDTQYF
TGTGCCAGCTCGCCGGCAGGGCCAGATACGCAGTATTTT
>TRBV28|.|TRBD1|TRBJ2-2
CASSFRGRSTGELFF
TGTGCCAGCAGCTTCAGGGGGCGCAGCACCGGGGAGCTGTTTTTT
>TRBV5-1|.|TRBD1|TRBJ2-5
CASSFSQDRAETQYF
TGCGCCAGCAGCTTTAGCCAGGACAGGGCAGAGACCCAGTACTTC
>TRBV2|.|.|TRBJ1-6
CASSESGWAGNSPLHF
TGTGCCAGCAGTGAATCTGGTTGGGCAGGGAATTCACCCCTCCACTTT
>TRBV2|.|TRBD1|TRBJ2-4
CASSHRGRGNIQYF
TGTGCCAGCAGTCACAGGGGAAGGGGAAACATTCAGTACTTC
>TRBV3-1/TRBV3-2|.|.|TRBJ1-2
CASSQEEIVYTF
TGTGCCAGCAGCCAAGAGGAGATTGTCTACACCTTC
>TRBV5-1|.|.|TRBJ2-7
CASSLVQEPYEQYF
TGCGCCAGCAGCTTGGTACAGGAACCCTACGAGCAGTACTTC
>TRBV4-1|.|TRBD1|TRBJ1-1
CASSPLAGQDAEAFF
TGCGCCAGCAGCCCCCTAGCCGGACAGGACGCTGAAGCTTTCTTT
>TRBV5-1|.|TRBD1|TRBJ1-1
CASSPLTGGVAFF
TGCGCCAGCAGCCCATTAACAGGGGGCGTAGCTTTCTTT
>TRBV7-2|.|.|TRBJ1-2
CASSLGTAYGYTF
TGTGCCAGCAGCTTAGGGACAGCCTATGGCTACACCTTC
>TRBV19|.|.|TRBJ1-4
CASSRRGSATNEKLFF
TGTGCCAGTAGCCGGAGGGGATCTGCAACTAATGAAAAACTGTTTTTT
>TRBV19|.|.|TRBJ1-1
CASSTMTNEGLNTEAFF
TGTGCCAGTAGTACCATGACCAACGAGGGATTGAACACTGAAGCTTTCTTT
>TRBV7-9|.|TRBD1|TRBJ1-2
CASSVGQGGNGYTF
TGTGCCAGCAGCGTCGGACAGGGAGGAAATGGCTACACCTTC
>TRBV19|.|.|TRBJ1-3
CASSLQQGSGNTIYF
TGTGCCAGTAGTCTCCAACAGGGATCTGGAAACACCATATATTTT
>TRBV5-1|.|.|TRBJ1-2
CASRDPGLDYGYTF
TGCGCCAGCAGGGATCCGGGACTCGACTATGGCTACACCTTC
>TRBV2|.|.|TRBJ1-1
CASSEGRTLKAEAFF
TGTGCCAGCAGTGAGGGGCGAACACTCAAGGCTGAAGCTTTCTTT
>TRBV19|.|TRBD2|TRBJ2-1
CASSLTGGNNEQFF
TGTGCCAGTAGTCTTACGGGGGGGAATAATGAGCAGTTCTTC
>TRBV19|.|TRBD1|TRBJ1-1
CASSIWGTGFNTEAFF
TGTGCCAGTAGTATATGGGGGACAGGTTTCAACACTGAAGCTTTCTTT
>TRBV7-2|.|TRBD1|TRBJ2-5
CASSLRTGGVETQYF
TGTGCCAGCAGCTTACGGACAGGGGGCGTCGAGACCCAGTACTTC
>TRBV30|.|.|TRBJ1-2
CAWSVLITDYGYTF
TGTGCCTGGAGTGTACTGATCACGGACTATGGCTACACCTTC
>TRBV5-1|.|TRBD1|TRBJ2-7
CASSLAGDRLTYEQYF
TGCGCCAGCAGCTTGGCCGGGGACAGGCTCACCTACGAGCAGTACTTC
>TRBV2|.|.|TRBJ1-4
CASKEGRYTNEKLFF
TGTGCCAGCAAGGAGGGGAGGTACACTAATGAAAAACTGTTTTTT
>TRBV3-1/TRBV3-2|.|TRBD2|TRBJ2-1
CASSQTSGRGNNEQFF
TGTGCCAGCAGCCAAACTAGCGGGAGGGGAAACAATGAGCAGTTCTTC
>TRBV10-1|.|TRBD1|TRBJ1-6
CANCRGRMHSPLHF
TGCGCCAACTGCAGGGGGCGCATGCATTCACCCCTCCACTTT